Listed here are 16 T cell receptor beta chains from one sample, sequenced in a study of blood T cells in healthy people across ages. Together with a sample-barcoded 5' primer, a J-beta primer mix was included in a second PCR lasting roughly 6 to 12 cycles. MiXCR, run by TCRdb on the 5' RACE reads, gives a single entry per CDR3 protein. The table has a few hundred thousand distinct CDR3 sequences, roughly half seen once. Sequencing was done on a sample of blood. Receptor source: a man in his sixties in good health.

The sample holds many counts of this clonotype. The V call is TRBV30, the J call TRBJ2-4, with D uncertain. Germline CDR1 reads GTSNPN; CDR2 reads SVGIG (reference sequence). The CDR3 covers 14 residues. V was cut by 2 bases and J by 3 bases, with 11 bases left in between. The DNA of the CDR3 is TGTGCCTGGAGTCCCAAACGAGGCAAAAACATTCAGTACTTC. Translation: CAWSPKRGKNIQYF.

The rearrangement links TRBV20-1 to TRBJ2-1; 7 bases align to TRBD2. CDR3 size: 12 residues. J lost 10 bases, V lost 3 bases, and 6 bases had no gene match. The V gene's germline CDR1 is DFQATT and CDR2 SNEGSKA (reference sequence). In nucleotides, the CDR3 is TGCAGTGCTAGCCGGGGGGTTGGAGAGCAGTTCTTC. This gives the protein CSASRGVGEQFF.

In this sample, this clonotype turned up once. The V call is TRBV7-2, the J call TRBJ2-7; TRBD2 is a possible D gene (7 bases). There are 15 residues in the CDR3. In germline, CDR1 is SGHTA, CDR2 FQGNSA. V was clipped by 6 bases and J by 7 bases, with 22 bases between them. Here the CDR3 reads CASSYQAGQKNEQYF. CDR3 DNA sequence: TGTGCCAGCAGTTACCAAGCGGGACAAAAAAATGAGCAGTACTTC.

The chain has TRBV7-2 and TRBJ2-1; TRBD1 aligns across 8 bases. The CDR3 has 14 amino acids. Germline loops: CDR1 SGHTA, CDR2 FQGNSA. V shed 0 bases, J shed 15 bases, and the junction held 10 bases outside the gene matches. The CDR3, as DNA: TGTGCCAGCAGCTTAGCCTTCCCAGGGGGCGCGGGGTTCTTC. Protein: CASSLAFPGGAGFF.

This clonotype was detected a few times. DNA for the CDR3: TGTGCCAGCGGAAGAAGAGGGGGGATCTATGGCTACACCTTC. Protein product: CASGRRGGIYGYTF. The gene calls are TRBV27 and TRBJ1-2; possibly TRBD1 for D (6 bases). Germline V gives CDR1 MNHEY, CDR2 SMNVEV (reference sequence). The CDR3 is made up of 14 amino acids. Trimming took off 8 bases at V and 4 bases at J, with 17 bases between the two ends.

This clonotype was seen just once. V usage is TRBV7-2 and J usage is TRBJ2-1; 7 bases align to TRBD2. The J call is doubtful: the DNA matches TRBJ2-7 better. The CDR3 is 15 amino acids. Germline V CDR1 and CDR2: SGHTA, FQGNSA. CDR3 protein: CASSLGGRGYNEQYF. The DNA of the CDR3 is TGTGCCAGCAGCTTAGGCGGGAGAGGCTACAATGAGCAGTACTTC.

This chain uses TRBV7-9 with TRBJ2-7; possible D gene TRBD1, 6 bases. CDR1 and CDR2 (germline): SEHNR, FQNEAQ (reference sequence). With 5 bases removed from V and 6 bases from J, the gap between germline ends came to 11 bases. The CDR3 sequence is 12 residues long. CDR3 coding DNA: TGTGCCAGCAGCCAACAGGGTGGCGAGCAGTACTTC. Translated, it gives CASSQQGGEQYF.

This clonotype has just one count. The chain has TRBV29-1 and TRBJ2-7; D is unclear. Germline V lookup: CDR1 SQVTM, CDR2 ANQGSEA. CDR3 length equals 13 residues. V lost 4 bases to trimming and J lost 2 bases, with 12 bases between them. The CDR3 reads CSVVRPLTYEQYF. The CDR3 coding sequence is TGCAGCGTTGTCAGGCCCCTTACCTACGAGCAGTACTTC.

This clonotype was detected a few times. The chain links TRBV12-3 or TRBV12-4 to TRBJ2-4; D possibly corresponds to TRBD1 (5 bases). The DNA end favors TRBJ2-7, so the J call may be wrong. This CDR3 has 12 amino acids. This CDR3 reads CASSLQGSEQYF. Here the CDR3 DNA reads TGTGCCAGCAGCCTCCAGGGAAGCGAGCAGTACTTC.

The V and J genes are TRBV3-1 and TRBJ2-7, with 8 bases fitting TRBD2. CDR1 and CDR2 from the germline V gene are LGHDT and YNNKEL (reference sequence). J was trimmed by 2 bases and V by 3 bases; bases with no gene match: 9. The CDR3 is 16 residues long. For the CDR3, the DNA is TGTGCCAGCAGCCACGTACTAGCGGCCCGACCCTACGAGCAGTACTTC. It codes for CASSHVLAARPYEQYF.

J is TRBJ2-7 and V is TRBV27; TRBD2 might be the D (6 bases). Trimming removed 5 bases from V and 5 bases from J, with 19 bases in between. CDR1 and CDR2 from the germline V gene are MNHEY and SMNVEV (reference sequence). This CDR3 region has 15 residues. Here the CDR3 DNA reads TGTGCCAGCAGTCCCCGAGCGGGCCGTTCCGACGAGCAGTACTTC. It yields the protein CASSPRAGRSDEQYF.

This chain's CDR3 is CASSLSAGETQYF. Here the CDR3 DNA reads TGTGCCAGCAGCTTAAGTGCTGGTGAGACCCAGTACTTC. The rearrangement links TRBV7-2 to TRBJ2-7, with unresolved D. The J call may be mistaken, given a closer DNA end match to TRBJ2-5. Germline V CDR1 and CDR2: SGHTA, FQGNSA. This CDR3 has 13 amino acids.

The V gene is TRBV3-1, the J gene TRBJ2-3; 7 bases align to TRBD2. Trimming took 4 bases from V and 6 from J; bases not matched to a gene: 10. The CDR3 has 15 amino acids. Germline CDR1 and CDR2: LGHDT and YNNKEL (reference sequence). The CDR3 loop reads CASSRGGPGMDTQYF. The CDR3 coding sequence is TGTGCCAGCAGCCGCGGGGGACCCGGTATGGATACGCAGTATTTT.

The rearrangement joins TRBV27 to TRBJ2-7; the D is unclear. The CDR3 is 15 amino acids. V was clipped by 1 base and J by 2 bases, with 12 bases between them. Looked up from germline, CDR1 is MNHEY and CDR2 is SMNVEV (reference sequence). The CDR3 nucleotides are TGTGCCAGCAGTTTATACGACTCCCGGGCCTACGAGCAGTACTTC. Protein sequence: CASSLYDSRAYEQYF.

In DNA, the CDR3 is TGTGCCAGCAGCCAAGCGGTCGGCGGCGGCACCGGGGAGCTGTTTTTT. This translates into CASSQAVGGGTGELFF. The V call is TRBV4-2, the J call TRBJ2-2, with unresolved D. The CDR3 consists of 16 residues. Between the trimmed V and J ends, which lost 1 base and 4 bases, there was a span of 13 bases. The germline V gene has CDR1 LGHNA and CDR2 YNFKEQ.

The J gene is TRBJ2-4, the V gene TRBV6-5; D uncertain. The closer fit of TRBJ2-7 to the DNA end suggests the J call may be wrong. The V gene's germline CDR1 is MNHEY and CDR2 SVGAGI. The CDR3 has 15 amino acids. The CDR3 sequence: CASSYSWQRAYEQYF. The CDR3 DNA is TGTGCCAGCAGTTACTCCTGGCAGCGAGCCTACGAGCAGTACTTC.